One and the same sample provided the 11 T cell receptor beta chains below, sequenced in a study of T cells in Graves' hyperthyroidism and ophthalmopathy. Amplification yielded TCR beta CDR3 regions, with RNA transcripts as the source. The TCR CDR3 first-round RT-PCR relied on the HTBI primer set. TCRdb used MiXCR to reprocess the multiplex PCR reads, holding one entry per CDR3 protein. The sample has 500,000 to 800,000 distinct CDR3 sequences, about 14% seen once; the top ten hold approximately 13%. Sequenced: blood. The receptors stem from a woman aged 45-59 years with Graves' ophthalmopathy.

This clonotype occurred a few times. The V gene is TRBV19, the J gene TRBJ2-1; 9 bases line up with TRBD2. Trimming removed 5 bases from V and 8 bases from J; junction bases left unmatched: 10. This CDR3 comprises 15 residues. Germline V gives CDR1 LNHDA, CDR2 SQIVND (reference sequence). The CDR3 nucleotides are TGTGCCAGTAGTCTGCGGGAGGGCCCCGGGTATGAGCAGTTCTTC. This codes for CASSLREGPGYEQFF. Drawing the rest from reference TRBV19 and TRBJ2-1, the complete variable domain is DGGITQSPKYLFRKEGQNVTLSCEQNLNHDAMYWYRQDPGQGLRLIYYSQIVNDFQKGDIAEGYSVSREKKESFPLTVTSAQKNPTAFYLCASSLREGPGYEQFFGPGTRLTVL.

This clonotype was observed at least ten times. The chain couples TRBV27 to TRBJ2-1; 11 bases agree with TRBD2. In germline, CDR1 is MNHEY, CDR2 SMNVEV (reference sequence). The J segment lost 7 bases and the V segment lost 4 bases, leaving 15 bases of the junction unmatched. There are 18 residues in the CDR3. The CDR3 nucleotides are TGTGCCAGCAGTTCCATCCCACTAGCGGGAGCCTCATTGAATGAGCAGTTCTTC. It encodes CASSSIPLAGASLNEQFF.

This clonotype was seen more than once but under ten times. The rearrangement links TRBV6-6 to TRBJ2-6; D tentatively fits TRBD1 or TRBD2 (6 bases each). V shed 0 bases and J shed 0 bases, with 21 bases lying between them. Germline CDR1 is MNHNY and CDR2 is SVGAGI (reference sequence). The CDR3 totals 21 residues. CDR3 nucleotides: TGTGCCAGCAGTTACTCGTCCCTCCTAGTGGGGGGCCCCTCTGGGGCCAACGTCCTGACTTTC. Amino acids: CASSYSSLLVGGPSGANVLTF.

This clonotype occurred many times. J is TRBJ1-2 and V is TRBV28; D is uncertain. Trimming removed 4 bases from V and 8 bases from J, with 8 bases in between. CDR1 and CDR2 (germline): MDHEN, SYDVKM. The CDR3 consists of 11 residues. The CDR3 region has the DNA TGTGCCAGCAGTTCAACCAGGGGCTACACCTTC. It codes for CASSSTRGYTF.

This clonotype came up many times. The V gene is TRBV7-2, the J gene TRBJ1-2; 7 bases agree with TRBD1. Unmatched junction bases numbered 11, after V lost 5 bases and J lost 8 bases. The CDR3 loop spans 14 amino acids. Germline V gene data show CDR1 as SGHTA and CDR2 as FQGNSA. For the CDR3, the DNA is TGTGCCAGCAGCCCTGTAGGGGGCGCGGTGGGCTACACCTTC. Translating gives CASSPVGGAVGYTF.

The CDR3 DNA reads TGCAGCGTTGTTTGGGGGCTGGATCAGCCCCAGCATTTT. Translating it yields CSVVWGLDQPQHF. The chain couples TRBV29-1 to TRBJ1-5; maybe TRBD1 (6 bases). With 4 bases removed from V and 5 bases from J, the gap between germline ends came to 12 bases. In germline, CDR1 is SQVTM, CDR2 ANQGSEA. CDR3 size: 13 residues. Full variable domain (rest looked up from reference TRBV29-1 and TRBJ1-5): SAVISQKPSRDICQRGTSLTIQCQVDSQVTMMFWYRQQPGQSLTLIATANQGSEATYESGFVIDKFPISRPNLTFSTLTVSNMSPEDSSIYLCSVVWGLDQPQHFGDGTRLSIL.

The rearrangement joins TRBV29-1 to TRBJ2-1; D may be TRBD1 (5 bases). The V gene's germline CDR1 is SQVTM and CDR2 ANQGSEA. The V and J ends lost 7 bases and 3 bases respectively, with 13 bases between them. The CDR3 sequence is 13 residues long. As DNA, the CDR3 is TGCAGCGCGAGAGAAGACAGCTACAATGAGCAGTTCTTC. Residues: CSAREDSYNEQFF.

This chain uses TRBV9 with TRBJ1-2; a possible D gene is TRBD1 (5 bases). The germline V and J ends were trimmed by 0 bases and 6 bases, with 18 bases remaining between them. The CDR3 spans 16 residues. CDR1 and CDR2 (germline): SGDLS, YYNGEE. CDR3 residues: CASSVASSGTVDGYTF. Here the CDR3 DNA reads TGTGCCAGCAGCGTAGCTTCGTCGGGGACTGTGGATGGCTACACCTTC.

This clonotype came up many times. The rearrangement links TRBV6-1 to TRBJ2-5, with TRBD2 identical over 7 bases. The germline gives CDR1 MNHNS, CDR2 SASEGT. V shed 7 bases, J shed 2 bases, and the junction held 19 bases outside the gene matches. This CDR3 has 18 residues. CDR3 in amino acids: CASMSPTSAGKYQETQYF. The CDR3 DNA reads TGTGCCAGCATGAGCCCAACTAGCGCGGGCAAGTATCAAGAGACCCAGTACTTC.

This clonotype was detected ten times or more. The J gene is TRBJ1-5, the V gene TRBV10-3; D perhaps matches TRBD1 (6 bases). In germline, CDR1 is ENHRY, CDR2 SYGVKD. The CDR3 runs to 13 residues. V lost 10 bases and J 7 bases, leaving 17 bases between the germline ends. The DNA of the CDR3 is TGTGCCACCCAGCCGGGGGGCGGACAGCCCCAGCATTTT. Encoded protein: CATQPGGGQPQHF.

The CDR3 DNA reads as TGTGCCATCAGGCTCCACTTAGGACAGGGAAACACTGAAGCTTTCTTT. As protein: CAIRLHLGQGNTEAFF. V gene TRBV10-3 combines with J gene TRBJ1-1, with 8 bases matching TRBD1. CDR3 length: 16 residues. The germline CDR1 and CDR2 sequences are ENHRY and SYGVKD. Trimming at V came to 6 bases and at J to 2 bases, leaving 11 bases not matched to a gene.